This T cell receptor (beta chain) came from a study of blood T cell repertoires in COVID-19. The protocol was immunoSEQ multiplex PCR, while the TCRdb copy is restricted to in-frame clones and leaves out a portion. Here the sample spans some 200,000 clones, around nine tenths being singletons. Sequences were obtained from peripheral blood. The sequence came from a woman aged 70-85 years with COVID-19, enrolled during active disease.

CDR3 loop: CAWSVLGQGVYEQYF. CDR3 bases: TGTGCCTGGAGTGTACTCGGACAGGGGGTTTACGAGCAGTACTTC. This chain connects TRBV30 to TRBJ2-7; 10 nucleotides agree with TRBD1. The CDR3 length is 15 residues. Germline V gives CDR1 GTSNPN, CDR2 SVGIG (reference sequence). Trimming at V came to 0 bases and at J to 4 bases, leaving 6 bases not matched to a gene. Variable domain in full (rest from reference TRBV30 and TRBJ2-7): SQTIHQWPATLVQPVGSPLSLECTVEGTSNPNLYWYRQAAGRGLQLLFYSVGIGQISSEVPQNLSASRPQDRQFILSSKKLLLSDSGFYLCAWSVLGQGVYEQYFGPGTRLTVT.